The rows below give T cell receptor beta chains drawn from one sample of a study of blood T cell repertoires in COVID-19. Profiling relied on immunoSEQ multiplex PCR, and the TCRdb table lists in-frame clones only, not all of them. The sample holds 150,000 to 200,000 clones, about 80% seen once. Material for sequencing was peripheral blood. These receptors were taken from a woman between 45 and 60 years old with active or convalescent COVID-19. Both conserved end residues are part of each CDR3. A D gene is named only where the DNA matches it firmly. Clone size is stated in some rows and not others, as once, few, many or a class when expanded.

len	abundance	v_gene	j_gene	d_gene	CDR3aa	CDR3nt
15	-	TRBV9	TRBJ2-7	TRBD1	CASSVGGQGAYEQYF	TGTGCCAGCAGCGTAGGGGGACAGGGGGCCTACGAGCAGTACTTC
15	-	TRBV19	TRBJ2-5	TRBD1	CASSGRQGGGETQYF	TGTGCCAGTAGTGGGAGACAGGGGGGCGGGGAGACCCAGTACTTC
14	-	TRBV2	TRBJ2-1	TRBD2	CASTGGLADNEQFF	TGTGCCAGCACGGGCGGACTAGCGGACAATGAGCAGTTCTTC
15	-	TRBV4-3	TRBJ1-3	-	CASSQGRTGLSPIYF	TGCGCCAGCAGCCAAGGACGTACAGGGCTAAGTCCCATATATTTT
18	-	TRBV2	TRBJ2-5	TRBD2	CASTAAGLAGGNQETQYF	TGTGCCAGCACCGCCGCGGGACTAGCGGGGGGTAACCAAGAGACCCAGTACTTC
12	-	TRBV6-5	TRBJ1-3	-	CASEGAGNTIYF	TGTGCCAGCGAAGGGGCTGGAAACACCATATATTTT
16	once	TRBV5-1	TRBJ2-2	TRBD2	CASSKLAGTNTGELFF	TGCGCCAGCAGTAAGCTAGCGGGAACCAACACCGGGGAGCTGTTTTTT
15	-	TRBV6-5	TRBJ1-2	TRBD1	CASSYSNGQEYGYTF	TGTGCCAGCAGTTACTCGAACGGACAGGAATATGGCTACACCTTC
17	-	TRBV11-2	TRBJ2-1	-	CASSLTSTSGFNNEQFF	TGTGCCAGCAGCTTAACCTCGACTAGTGGATTTAACAATGAGCAGTTCTTC
13	few	TRBV27	TRBJ1-2	-	CASSRTGYYGYTF	TGTGCCAGCAGCCGTACAGGGTACTATGGCTACACCTTC
15	-	TRBV7-2	TRBJ2-4	TRBD2	CASSPGGGAKNIQYF	TGTGCCAGCAGCCCGGGGGGGGGTGCCAAAAACATTCAGTACTTC
13	few	TRBV2	TRBJ1-2	TRBD1	CASSTGERGGYTF	TGTGCCAGCAGTACAGGGGAAAGGGGTGGCTACACCTTC
15	-	TRBV7-2	TRBJ1-6	-	CASSLGVGSNSPLHF	TGTGCCAGCAGCTTAGGGGTAGGGAGTAATTCACCCCTCCACTTT
18	-	TRBV7-9	TRBJ2-1	-	CASSLARGRGGSTNEQFF	TGTGCCAGCAGCTTAGCGCGGGGGCGGGGCGGGAGCACCAATGAGCAGTTCTTC
15	-	TRBV19	TRBJ2-1	TRBD2	CASSASGSSYNEQFF	TGTGCCAGTAGTGCTAGCGGGAGCTCCTACAATGAGCAGTTCTTC
14	-	TRBV30	TRBJ1-1	TRBD1	CAWGWTGLNTEAFF	TGTGCCTGGGGATGGACAGGATTGAACACTGAAGCTTTCTTT
14	many	TRBV2	TRBJ1-6	TRBD1	CASSGLRQGPALHF	TGTGCCAGCAGTGGTCTTAGACAGGGGCCGGCCCTCCACTTT
20	-	TRBV28	TRBJ2-2	TRBD2	CASSLFARSSSGRNTGELFF	TGTGCCAGCAGTTTATTCGCCCGCTCCTCTAGCGGAAGGAACACCGGGGAGCTGTTTTTT
17	few	TRBV7-2	TRBJ2-1	TRBD2	CASSARTSGKQNNEQFF	TGTGCCAGCAGCGCCCGGACTAGCGGGAAACAAAACAATGAGCAGTTCTTC
16	once	TRBV7-9	TRBJ2-2	TRBD2	CASSLFGGRAAGELFF	TGTGCCAGCAGCTTATTTGGCGGGAGGGCCGCCGGGGAGCTGTTTTTT
16	many	TRBV3-1/TRBV3-2	TRBJ2-2	TRBD2	CASRETSGINTGELFF	TGTGCCAGCAGGGAAACTAGCGGGATAAACACCGGGGAGCTGTTTTTT
15	once	TRBV7-2	TRBJ1-5	-	CASSLTDYSNQPQHF	TGTGCCAGCAGCCTGACAGATTATAGCAATCAGCCCCAGCATTTT
13	-	TRBV29-1	TRBJ1-2	TRBD1	CSVGSRGDYGYTF	TGCAGCGTTGGGAGCAGGGGGGACTATGGCTACACCTTC
13	-	TRBV19	TRBJ2-3	-	CASSIGAADTQYF	TGTGCCAGTAGTATTGGTGCAGCAGATACGCAGTATTTT
15	-	TRBV28	TRBJ2-7	-	CASSPSGTPSYEQYF	TGTGCCAGCAGTCCCTCCGGGACTCCTTCCTACGAGCAGTACTTC
17	-	TRBV19	TRBJ2-3	TRBD2	CASSFRTSGGALDTQYF	TGTGCCAGTAGCTTCAGGACTAGCGGGGGAGCTTTAGATACGCAGTATTTT
14	once	TRBV29-1	TRBJ2-3	TRBD2	CSVASGGSTDTQYF	TGCAGCGTTGCTTCCGGGGGGAGCACAGATACGCAGTATTTT
12	-	TRBV19	TRBJ1-1	-	CASSNRRLTAFF	TGTGCCAGTAGTAACCGGCGGTTGACAGCTTTCTTT
16	once	TRBV5-6	TRBJ1-1	TRBD1	CASSTGTGGVGTEAFF	TGTGCCAGCAGCACCGGGACAGGGGGAGTCGGCACTGAAGCTTTCTTT
14	-	TRBV24-1	TRBJ2-7	TRBD2	CATQGTSGSYEQYF	TGTGCCACCCAAGGGACTAGCGGCTCCTACGAGCAGTACTTC
15	-	TRBV6-5	TRBJ1-4	TRBD1	CASRGGTDHNEKLFF	TGTGCCAGCAGGGGCGGGACAGATCATAATGAAAAACTGTTTTTT
14	-	TRBV7-9	TRBJ2-7	TRBD1	CASSGTVSSYEQYF	TGTGCCAGCAGCGGGACAGTAAGTTCCTACGAGCAGTACTTC
14	-	TRBV19	TRBJ1-1	-	CASSIGRLNTEAFF	TGTGCCAGTAGTATTGGCAGGTTAAACACTGAAGCTTTCTTT
13	-	TRBV5-5	TRBJ2-3	-	CASSLAGTHTQYF	TGTGCCAGCAGCTTGGCCGGGACTCATACGCAGTATTTT
12	-	TRBV7-2	TRBJ1-1	TRBD1	CASSATGTEAFF	TGTGCCAGCAGCGCGACAGGGACCGAAGCTTTCTTT
14	-	TRBV30	TRBJ1-5	TRBD1	CAWSQGQGNQPQHF	TGTGCCTGGAGCCAAGGACAGGGGAATCAGCCCCAGCATTTT
16	-	TRBV18	TRBJ2-1	TRBD2	CASSPPLAGGGDEQFF	TGTGCCAGCTCACCACCACTAGCGGGCGGTGGTGATGAGCAGTTCTTC
15	-	TRBV30	TRBJ2-7	-	CAWSVWALPPYEQYF	TGTGCCTGGAGTGTTTGGGCTCTCCCACCCTACGAGCAGTACTTC
14	-	TRBV30	TRBJ1-2	-	CAWNPGLANYGYTF	TGTGCCTGGAACCCGGGACTGGCTAACTATGGCTACACCTTC
15	-	TRBV5-6	TRBJ1-6	-	CASSFPTDYNSPLHF	TGTGCCAGCAGCTTCCCGACAGACTATAATTCACCCCTCCACTTT
15	once	TRBV5-5	TRBJ1-1	-	CASIESAGENTEAFF	TGTGCCAGCATCGAATCGGCAGGGGAGAACACTGAAGCTTTCTTT
16	-	TRBV19	TRBJ1-1	-	CASSTGNRGMNTEAFF	TGTGCCAGTAGTACGGGGAACCGAGGGATGAACACTGAAGCTTTCTTT
16	-	TRBV4-3	TRBJ1-4	-	CASSQDRGIANEKLFF	TGCGCCAGCAGCCAAGACCGGGGGATTGCTAATGAAAAACTGTTTTTT
16	-	TRBV18	TRBJ1-6	-	CASSPAGQGRNSPLHF	TGTGCCAGCTCACCAGCGGGGCAGGGACGTAATTCACCCCTCCACTTT
14	-	TRBV11-3	TRBJ2-2	TRBD2	CASSVSGGHGELFF	TGTGCCAGCAGCGTTAGCGGGGGGCACGGGGAGCTGTTTTTT
15	-	TRBV5-1	TRBJ1-1	TRBD1	CASSPLRQGYTEAFF	TGCGCCAGCAGCCCCCTTCGACAGGGGTACACTGAAGCTTTCTTT
14	-	TRBV6-4	TRBJ2-3	TRBD2	CASSERGGADTQYF	TGTGCCAGCAGTGAGCGGGGGGGGGCAGATACGCAGTATTTT
14	-	TRBV5-4	TRBJ2-2	-	CASSSDYYTGELFF	TGTGCCAGCAGCTCGGACTATTACACCGGGGAGCTGTTTTTT